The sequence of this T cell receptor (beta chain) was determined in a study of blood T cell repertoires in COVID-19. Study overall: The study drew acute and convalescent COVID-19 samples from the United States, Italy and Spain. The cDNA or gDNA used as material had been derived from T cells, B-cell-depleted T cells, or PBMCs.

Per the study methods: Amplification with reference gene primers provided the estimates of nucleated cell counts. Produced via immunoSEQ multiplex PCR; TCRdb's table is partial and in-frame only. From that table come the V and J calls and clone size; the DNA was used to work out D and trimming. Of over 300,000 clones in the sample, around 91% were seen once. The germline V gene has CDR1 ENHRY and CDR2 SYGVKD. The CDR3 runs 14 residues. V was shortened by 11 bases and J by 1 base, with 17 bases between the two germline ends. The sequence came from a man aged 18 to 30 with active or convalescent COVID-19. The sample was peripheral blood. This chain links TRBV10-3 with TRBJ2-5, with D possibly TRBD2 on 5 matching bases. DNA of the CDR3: TGTGCCGCCGCCGCGGGCGGACTCCAAGAGACCCAGTACTTC. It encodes CAAAAGGLQETQYF.